This section outlines one T cell receptor beta chain sequence together with its context. Its recognized antigen is unknown. Qualities for individual bases were not recorded, and no much larger clone is one base off. This entry is derived from a study of OX40 agonist ivuxolimab in advanced cancers. At the level of the whole study: Ivuxolimab, which targeted the costimulatory receptor OX40 (CD134), was an agonistic, fully human IgG2 monoclonal antibody. Intravenous ivuxolimab was administered to patients every 2 weeks at six dose levels: 0.01, 0.1, 0.3, 1.5, 3 and 10 mg/kg. Of the approximately 54 patients in dose escalation, some 19 had hepatocellular carcinoma, some 15 had melanoma, 9 had renal cell carcinoma and 9 had head and neck cancer. A male proportion of under 85% and a mean age of approximately 60 years, ranging from roughly 20 to 80, were recorded for the dose-escalation cohort. Prior anti-PD-1, anti-PD-L1 or anti-CTLA-4 therapy was permitted, and approximately 39% of dose-escalation patients had received checkpoint inhibitors. Partial responses were achieved by three dose-escalation patients, of whom one had hepatocellular carcinoma and two had cutaneous melanoma. Peripheral TCRbeta sequencing aimed to test whether ivuxolimab altered TCR sequence diversity and caused clonal T-cell expansion. The paper describes the monotherapy dose-escalation part (N of about 55 patients) of the phase I trial of ivuxolimab.

The CDR3 has 14 amino acids, counting the end cysteine and phenylalanine. The DNA shown is the 42-base CDR3, in frame from base 1. The CDR1 and CDR2 encoded by the germline V gene are MNHNS and SASEGT. V loses 2 bases at its end and J loses 6 bases; junction bases beyond the gene matches: 3. What the work shows at the level of the full study, not this receptor alone: In the 0.1-3.0 mg/kg groups, partial responders had among the lowest normalized peripheral clonal expansion, particularly in CD8+ T cells. At doses of 0.1 to 3.0 mg/kg, clonal expansion of both CD4+ and CD8+ T cells in blood was seen between baseline and week 6. Low levels of normalized T-cell clonal expansion were also seen in some patients who did not respond. The antigen specificity of the clonally expanded peripheral T cells was not determined. After ivuxolimab, CD8+ T cells had more expanded clones than CD4+ T cells on average.

For sequencing of the TCRbeta CDR3 region, genomic DNA was extracted from the sorted cells. TCRbeta CDR3 regions were sequenced using the immunoSEQ Assay. Entries here come from immuneACCESS through TCRdb and include only in-frame sequences with V and J called. Some clones fail to appear in such tables; in the studies checked, an unresolved V gene covers under half of the shortfall, and the cause of the remainder is unknown. The table for this sample lists tens of thousands of clones; 75% to 90% of them were counted only once. The top ten clonotypes cover just over 5% of the sample. The trial excluded patients who had a history of autoimmune disease or were on systemic immunosuppression. Peripheral blood for TCR sequencing was drawn from every dose cohort at baseline, at cycle 4 day 1 and at cycle 7 day 1. The samples were taken from a phase I, first-in-human, multicenter, open-label dose-escalation trial of ivuxolimab. The trial enrolled adults with locally advanced or metastatic head and neck squamous cell, hepatocellular, melanoma or renal cell carcinoma. Before TCR sequencing, CD4+ T cells and CD8+ T cells were sorted from peripheral blood as separate populations.

The sequencing used CD4+ or CD8+ T cells sorted from blood, collected in a trial of the OX40 agonist ivuxolimab. The TCR sequence derives from an adult with an advanced solid tumor such as melanoma, head and neck, liver or kidney cancer. The sequence links TRBV6-1 to TRBJ1-4, with 7 bases in between that match TRBD1. The CDR3 protein sequence reads: CASSEYRGHEKLFF. The bases read TGTGCCAGCAGTGAATACAGGGGCCATGAAAAACTGTTTTTT.